These T cell receptor beta chains were read from a single sample in a study of blood T cell repertoires in COVID-19. Sequencing was performed with immunoSEQ multiplex PCR; in TCRdb, only in-frame clones are kept and a portion is missing. The sample holds 300,000 to 400,000 clones, about nine tenths seen once. Material for sequencing was peripheral blood. These receptors were obtained from a man aged 30-40 years with COVID-19, enrolled during active disease. CDR3s leave out the opening cysteine and the closing phenylalanine or tryptophan.

cdr3_length,v_call,cdr3_aa
11,TRBV5-1,ASSLVVTGELF
11,TRBV5-1,ASSLAGADTQY
11,TRBV3-1/TRBV3-2,ASSHDRDYGYT
14,TRBV7-3,ASSLYDRGIGYEQY
12,TRBV20-1,SASLGGENSPLH
12,TRBV28,ASITDRGPYEQY
15,TRBV9,ASSGDPGGALSGGYT
14,TRBV11-2,ASSLDTGSSYNEQF
12,TRBV11-1,ASSLQGSYNEQF
14,TRBV9,ASSALGGPGTGELF
12,TRBV6-5,ASSPSRGNQPQH
12,TRBV18,ASSPPPRKETQY
11,TRBV27,ASSSGLANEQF
15,TRBV27,ASSSPRGREGRYEQY
11,TRBV11-2,ASSLGTNYGYT
12,TRBV30,AWSVCPGTDTQY
13,TRBV7-9,ASSLGRGNTDTQY
12,TRBV28,ASSLQAGRNTIY